This TCR beta chain is from a study of cytomegalovirus exposure and HLA in healthy donors (dated by TCRdb to 2015 to 2018). Regarding the research as a whole: An earlier analysis of under 600 of the donors reported 250 to 350 Gb of sequence data and 117 million unique TCR beta sequences from approximately 180 million T cells. Because of strong linkage in the cohort, roughly five DR-DQ haplotypes were treated as single units for association and clustering. Among the roughly 400 genotyped donors, roughly 80% belonged to the genetic ancestry cluster associated with self-reported Caucasian donors. In addition to the first cohort of approximately 650 subjects, a separate validation cohort of approximately 110 different subjects was used. A later genetic analysis used genome-wide SNP genotypes for about 55% of the 666 donors, treating that subset as a discovery cohort. The study aimed to test whether cataloging public T cell receptors could reveal signatures of past pathogen exposure. The study used immunosequencing to profile the T cell repertoires of approximately 690 subjects and linked those repertoires to cytomegalovirus serostatus. Rather than drawing on any new phenotypic data, the later analysis identified candidate immune exposures from TCR beta sequences and the way those sequences occurred across donors. To decide whether each TCR beta V gene segment behaved as functional or pseudogenic, an earlier analysis of over 500 of the donors relied on high-throughput TCR beta sequencing. Around 320 gigabases of sequencing data and 78 million or so unique TCR sequences were included in an early release covering several hundred HLA-typed donors. Every repertoire in the discovery cohort had been generated on one and the same sequencing platform. Donor age, sex, ethnicity and CMV serostatus were collected together with the repertoire data. Typing coverage varied by locus: roughly 620-640 donors for A, B, C, DRB1 and DQB1; roughly 520 for DQA1; about 600 for DPA1; around 490 for DPB1. On average, roughly 240,000 unique TCR beta nucleotide sequences were sequenced per donor among about 400 genotyped donors of the cohort, with roughly 18% of those sequences being non-productive. A later analysis re-analyzed previously published TCR beta repertoires from 650 to 800 donors and added high-resolution HLA genotyping to study TCR occurrence patterns. To predict cytomegalovirus infection status, the study brought together high-throughput TCR immunosequencing, statistical association of individual TCRs with disease status, and machine learning. Class I and class II HLA loci were covered by the typing at four-digit resolution.

The cohort consisted of 666 healthy bone marrow donors. At the time of sampling, all cohort members were nominally healthy, though unrecorded immune exposures were likely present. The donor was CMV seropositive and was included in the group of some 290 seropositive cohort members. Every donor gave a peripheral blood sample, and the peripheral blood mononuclear cells from that sample were used for TCR beta sequencing. The Qiagen DNeasy Blood Extraction Kit was used to extract genomic DNA from the blood cell samples. Reading the germline V gene (reference sequence) gives CDR1 SGHNT and CDR2 YYREEE. V is clipped by 4 bases and J by 0 bases, and the sequence between their germline boundaries is 13 bases long. The CDR3 holds 16 amino acids from the cysteine to the phenylalanine. This entry keeps only the CDR3 DNA: 48 bases, framed from base 1. Findings and caveats that apply to the study as a whole: In a later analysis, HLA-associated TCR beta chains showed more clonal expansion and lower generation probabilities than non-associated chains that were equally common. Some IMGT-functional V segments, including TRBV6-2 and TRBV6-3, could not be told apart with the 87-base-pair reads, so those segments were excluded. Correlated functional status among segregating V segments might reflect linkage disequilibrium, but an unknown experimental factor could not be ruled out. In an earlier analysis of about 550 of the donors, most TCR beta V segments were observed in productive rearrangements about 87% or about 30% of the time, broadly matching IMGT annotations. CMV serostatus was the only immune exposure information available for the cohort. A few of the identified cytomegalovirus-associated TCR beta chains were confirmed in vitro to be specific for cytomegalovirus antigens. In this cohort, only TCR beta chains were sequenced, and detectable features were limited by the absence of alpha or paired-chain data. A later analysis reported that several top co-occurrence clusters appeared linked to parvovirus B19, influenza, CMV and Epstein-Barr virus. The sequencing pipeline was judged likely to have produced a cluster of highly shared sequence variants as a technical artifact. A further reported finding was that TCR beta sequences accurately predicted the HLA-A and HLA-B alleles for most subjects in the first cohort. Most TCR sequences were seen in very few donors, while some public TCRs were found in many individuals. In a later analysis, some 17,000 TCR beta sequences were associated with specific HLA alleles at a false discovery rate of 0.05. The authors suggested that the approach could potentially be generalized to other disease states and immunological phenotypes. When HLA alleles, especially DR and DQ, strongly co-occurred, TCR associations were difficult to assign to individual alleles. Most CMV-associated TCR beta chains appeared to be HLA-restricted in a later analysis, and the HLA associations seemed to be driven largely by CMV exposure. V-gene and J-gene trimming of TCR beta chains was associated with a missense DCLRE1C variant in a later genetic analysis, and the association was replicated in an independent cohort. The earlier analysis of 587 of the donors excluded roughly 17 rarely observed V segments, including chromosome 9 orphons, because counts were too low. Cytomegalovirus status was reported to be diagnosed by the classifier with high specificity and sensitivity in both the original and validation cohorts. According to a later analysis, TCR association rates differed among HLA loci, with DRB1 alleles showing the most associated TCRs and HLA-C alleles showing the fewest. Because HLA typing was unavailable for some donors at each locus, only the typed subset was used in association tests. A total of fewer than 200 TCR beta chains were listed by the study as associated with cytomegalovirus. Sequencing depth was assumed to be roughly uniform across donors in the presence/absence analyses, though that assumption may not hold. A later genetic analysis reported fewer N-insertions in productive TCRs among donors in an Asian-associated ancestry cluster than the roughly 620-donor mean.

Comments on this clone: The specificity of this receptor is unknown. Within one base of it there is no much larger clone, and no base qualities were kept.

Libraries came from the immunoSEQ multiplex PCR assay. The multiplex PCR relied on a mix of 60 forward primers for TCR Vbeta segments and 13 reverse primers for TCR Jbeta segments. The CDR3 region of rearranged TCR beta genes was amplified from genomic DNA with a multiplex PCR assay. Amplified TCR beta libraries were sequenced as 87-base-pair reads on the Illumina HiSeq System. The study's processing was this. Across the roughly 600 repertoires, a later analysis counted some 81 million unique TCR beta chains, 8.5 million to 12 million of which were shared by at least two donors. Raw reads were error-corrected and collapsed into unique sequences with a nearest-neighbor algorithm that merged closely related sequences to remove PCR and sequencing errors. To assign V, D and J gene segments, CDR3 sequences were aligned to IMGT reference sequences. For a sequence to be retained, a match of at least six nucleotides to both a V gene segment and a J gene segment was required. A rearrangement counted as productive if the CDR3 had no stop codons and remained in frame with V and J, and every other rearrangement counted as non-productive. Following IMGT convention, CDR3 was defined as the stretch from the second conserved V-encoded cysteine up to the conserved J-encoded phenylalanine. Sequences without an unambiguous match to a single V gene segment were excluded from the earlier analysis of several hundred of the donors. In an earlier analysis of 587 of the donors, a V segment was called functional when productive rearrangements were above 56.7%, and segregating when the standard deviation between donors exceeded 5%. A statistical classification framework was built for diagnosing cytomegalovirus status from the catalog of TCR beta chain sequences. In a later analysis, TCR nucleotide sequences were compared against IMGT/GENE-DB human TR gene sequences so that V and J genes could be assigned. The TCRdist pipeline was used in a later analysis to assign CDR3 sequences and most-parsimonious VDJ recombination scenarios. In a later analysis, every TCR beta chain was defined by the combination of its CDR3 amino acid sequence and its V-gene family, and reads without a unique V-gene family were dropped. A later analysis removed nearly 600 highly shared, low-generation-probability nucleotide sequences to deal with suspected cross-contamination and a sequencing artifact. A later analysis calculated a clonal expansion index for each public chain from normalized within-repertoire ranks of inferred template counts. In a later analysis, generation probabilities were computed using a VDJ recombination model fitted to out-of-frame rearrangements, and the results were checked against IGoR. Hypergeometric tests were used in a later analysis to score TCR-TCR, TCR-HLA and TCR-CMV co-occurrence, with a repertoire-size bias correction applied to the TCR pairs. False discovery rates were estimated in a later analysis by permuting HLA or CMV assignments 20 times. A later analysis grouped co-occurring TCRs with DBSCAN, adding TCRdist sequence similarity when clustering within HLA-allele-positive subsets. Repertoires with fewer than 30,000 or more than 120,000 public chains were left out of co-occurrence clustering, as were five repertoires with anomalous nucleotide sharing. TCRdb re-hosts the immuneACCESS table, in-frame sequences only. Its copies lack some clones; in the studies checked, an unresolved V gene accounts for under half of them, and the cause for the rest is not known. The DNA was the basis for D and trimming; V, J and clone size are from that table. The sample table contains some 160,000 clones; only one count was recorded for 65% to 85% of them. The ten biggest clones cover roughly 4% of the sample.

The V gene is TRBV5-4 and the J gene is TRBJ2-2; the D segment cannot be called with confidence. The receptor comes from a woman in her forties in good health and CMV-seropositive. The sequenced material came from PBMCs. The DNA reads as follows: TGTGCCAGCAGCCCCACCCTCCGCGCGAACACCGGGGAGCTGTTTTTT. It specifies CASSPTLRANTGELFF. Reference TRBV5-4 and TRBJ2-2 genes cover what lies past the CDR3, so the full variable domain is ETGVTQSPTHLIKTRGQQVTLRCSSQSGHNTVSWYQQALGQGPQFIFQYYREEENGRGNFPPRFSGLQFPNYSSELNVNALELDDSALYLCASSPTLRANTGELFFGEGSRLTVL.